These T cell receptor beta chains were read from a single sample in a study of T-cell memory formation after mild COVID-19. Each CDR3 protein gets one entry after TCRdb re-called the 5' RACE reads with MiXCR. This table has a few hundred thousand distinct CDR3 sequences, approximately 14% appearing once. The sequenced sample was PBMCs or a T cell subset sorted from them (not recorded which). The source is a man younger than 35 who had mild COVID-19 (a few samples of this study predate the infection). Cell type and time point are not known. Each CDR3 is given with its conserved first and last residue. The D gene is left open where the match is weak. Clone size is shown for a subset of rows, as once, few, many or a class of expanded clone.

>few|TRBD1|TRBJ2-3|TRBV5-6
CASILLDRETDTQYF
TGTGCCAGCATTCTCTTGGACAGGGAGACAGATACGCAGTATTTT
>few|.|TRBJ1-5|TRBV6-1
CASSVLWTAGGNQPQHF
TGTGCCAGCAGTGTCCTTTGGACAGCGGGGGGCAATCAGCCCCAGCATTTT
>.|TRBD1|TRBJ2-7|TRBV6-2/TRBV6-3
CASSRTGTGGSYEQYF
TGTGCCAGCAGTCGCACCGGGACAGGGGGTTCCTACGAGCAGTACTTC
>.|.|TRBJ2-3|TRBV10-3
CAISEQAPDTQYF
TGTGCCATCAGTGAGCAGGCCCCAGATACGCAGTATTTT
>.|.|TRBJ1-3|TRBV2
CASSEQGAISGNTIYF
TGTGCCAGCAGTGAACAGGGCGCAATCTCTGGAAACACCATATATTTT
>.|.|TRBJ2-2|TRBV18
CASSQTRRTNTGELFF
TGTGCCAGCTCACAAACTAGACGGACGAACACCGGGGAGCTGTTTTTT
>.|.|TRBJ2-1|TRBV5-1
CASSLVAGPGANEQFF
TGCGCCAGCAGCTTGGTTGCCGGCCCTGGGGCCAATGAGCAGTTCTTC
>.|TRBD2|TRBJ2-7|TRBV10-1
CASSEVDSGGNLGEQYF
TGCGCCAGCAGTGAGGTGGATAGCGGGGGCAACTTGGGAGAGCAGTACTTC
>few|.|TRBJ1-2|TRBV4-3
CASSQELTSYGYTF
TGCGCCAGCAGCCAAGAACTAACGAGCTATGGCTACACCTTC
>many|TRBD2|TRBJ2-2|TRBV2
CASRLAANTGELFF
TGTGCCAGTAGACTAGCGGCTAACACCGGGGAGCTGTTTTTT
>few|TRBD1|TRBJ2-1|TRBV4-1
CASSQDWGQYNEQFF
TGCGCCAGCAGCCAAGATTGGGGACAGTACAATGAGCAGTTCTTC
>few|TRBD1|TRBJ2-5|TRBV5-1
CASSQGQQETQYF
TGCGCCAGCAGCCAGGGACAGCAAGAGACCCAGTACTTC
>many|.|TRBJ1-5|TRBV5-1
CASSLVGPGGNQPQHF
TGCGCCAGCAGCTTGGTCGGGCCAGGGGGCAATCAGCCCCAGCATTTT
>many|.|TRBJ1-1|TRBV7-3
CASSFAGMNTEAFF
TGTGCCAGCAGCTTCGCCGGAATGAACACTGAAGCTTTCTTT
>many|.|TRBJ2-3|TRBV4-1
CASSQGARDTDTQYF
TGCGCCAGCAGCCAGGGGGCCAGGGATACAGATACGCAGTATTTT
>.|TRBD2|TRBJ2-3|TRBV11-2
CASTRLAGTSTDTQYF
TGTGCCAGCACCCGACTAGCGGGGACTAGCACAGATACGCAGTATTTT
>.|TRBD1|TRBJ2-5|TRBV24-1
CATSGTGGSETQYF
TGTGCCACCTCCGGGACAGGGGGTTCGGAGACCCAGTACTTC
>once|.|TRBJ2-7|TRBV6-1
CASSEGEKYF
TGTGCCAGCAGTGAAGGGGAGAAGTACTTC
>few|.|TRBJ2-1|TRBV4-3
CASSQEAGGDEQFF
TGCGCCAGCAGCCAAGAGGCGGGCGGGGATGAGCAGTTCTTC
>few|TRBD2|TRBJ2-3|TRBV5-1
CASSIAGGPDTQYF
TGCGCCAGCAGCATAGCGGGGGGGCCAGATACGCAGTATTTT
>.|.|TRBJ2-5|TRBV6-1
CASTMNRDAAGETQYF
TGTGCCAGCACTATGAACCGGGACGCGGCCGGGGAGACCCAGTACTTC
>few|.|TRBJ2-1|TRBV9
CASSVAQSEQFF
TGTGCCAGCAGCGTAGCCCAGTCTGAGCAGTTCTTC
>.|.|TRBJ2-2|TRBV24-1
CATSDSGVGAGELFF
TGTGCCACCAGTGATAGTGGGGTTGGAGCCGGGGAGCTGTTTTTT
>.|TRBD2|TRBJ2-1|TRBV7-2
CASSLQRGGHNEQFF
TGTGCCAGCAGCTTACAGCGGGGGGGCCACAATGAGCAGTTCTTC
>few|TRBD1|TRBJ2-7|TRBV20-1
CSARRQGAGEQYF
TGCAGTGCTAGAAGACAGGGGGCAGGGGAGCAGTACTTC
>few|.|TRBJ2-1|TRBV19
CASSLEYEQFF
TGTGCCAGCTCCCTGGAATATGAGCAGTTCTTC
>.|.|TRBJ1-3|TRBV4-1
CASSQDERPSGNTIYF
TGCGCCAGCAGCCAAGATGAGCGTCCCTCTGGAAACACCATATATTTT
>many|.|TRBJ1-1|TRBV20-1
CSARGTVGIRAFF
TGCAGTGCTAGAGGGACGGTGGGGATTAGAGCTTTCTTT
>.|.|TRBJ1-1|TRBV12-3/TRBV12-4
CASRSGGGNTEAFF
TGTGCCAGCAGGTCCGGTGGTGGGAACACTGAAGCTTTCTTT
>.|.|TRBJ1-2|TRBV28
CASSSVGLEGYGYTF
TGTGCCAGCAGTTCTGTGGGGCTTGAGGGCTATGGCTACACCTTC
>.|.|TRBJ2-3|TRBV5-1
CASSLAQGGLSDTQYF
TGCGCCAGCAGCTTGGCCCAGGGGGGCCTCTCAGATACGCAGTATTTT
>.|.|TRBJ2-1|TRBV13
CASTMGTGEQFF
TGTGCCAGCACCATGGGAACCGGTGAGCAGTTCTTC
>.|TRBD1|TRBJ1-2|TRBV18
CASSPQGDYTF
TGTGCCAGCTCACCTCAGGGGGACTACACCTTC
>few|.|TRBJ2-3|TRBV6-2/TRBV6-3
CASSFQVGTDTQYF
TGTGCCAGCAGTTTCCAGGTCGGGACAGATACGCAGTATTTT
>few|.|TRBJ2-5|TRBV19
CASNGHAAGRETQYF
TGTGCCAGTAATGGGCATGCGGCGGGGAGAGAGACCCAGTACTTC
>many|TRBD2|TRBJ2-3|TRBV3-1
CASSPSGGDIPSDTQYF
TGTGCCAGCAGCCCTAGCGGGGGGGACATTCCATCGGATACGCAGTATTTT
>.|.|TRBJ1-3|TRBV7-2
CASSLVGRGNTIYF
TGTGCCAGCAGCTTAGTGGGGAGAGGAAACACCATATATTTT
>many|.|TRBJ1-1|TRBV7-6
CASSSSPDLRGNTEAFF
TGTGCCAGCAGCTCCTCCCCCGACCTCCGAGGGAACACTGAAGCTTTCTTT
>.|.|TRBJ2-1|TRBV5-1
CASSSLGIGNNEQFF
TGCGCCAGCAGCTCCCTCGGAATAGGGAACAATGAGCAGTTCTTC
>few|.|TRBJ2-7|TRBV12-3/TRBV12-4
CASSHQGYEQYF
TGTGCCAGCAGTCATCAGGGCTACGAGCAGTACTTC
>.|.|TRBJ1-4|TRBV12-3/TRBV12-4
CASSFRTTNEKLFF
TGTGCCAGCAGTTTCAGAACAACTAATGAAAAACTGTTTTTT
>.|TRBD1|TRBJ2-2|TRBV3-1
CASSHRRTGITGELFF
TGTGCCAGCAGTCACCGGCGGACAGGGATCACCGGGGAGCTGTTTTTT
>few|.|TRBJ1-5|TRBV6-2/TRBV6-3
CASSSVGGQPQHF
TGTGCCAGCAGTTCGGTCGGGGGTCAGCCCCAGCATTTT
>once|.|TRBJ2-1|TRBV12-5
CASGHHLRGPHEQFF
TGTGCTAGTGGTCACCACCTCAGGGGTCCCCATGAGCAGTTCTTC
>.|TRBD2|TRBJ2-5|TRBV4-3
CASSQGGSGGAETQYF
TGCGCCAGCAGCCAAGGGGGTAGCGGGGGGGCGGAGACCCAGTACTTC
>.|TRBD1|TRBJ1-5|TRBV5-1
CASSPGGANNQPQHF
TGCGCCAGCAGTCCAGGGGGCGCGAACAATCAGCCCCAGCATTTT
>.|TRBD2|TRBJ2-5|TRBV5-1
CASSTGTTGETQYF
TGCGCCAGCAGTACCGGGACTACGGGGGAGACCCAGTACTTC
>few|.|TRBJ1-2|TRBV12-3/TRBV12-4
CASSLGYYGYTF
TGTGCCAGCAGTTTAGGTTACTATGGCTACACCTTC
>many|.|TRBJ2-3|TRBV5-1
CASSLGASTIDTQYF
TGCGCCAGCAGCTTGGGGGCTAGTACGATAGATACGCAGTATTTT
>many|.|TRBJ1-1|TRBV4-3
CASSRMTDTEAFF
TGCGCCAGCAGCCGAATGACAGACACTGAAGCTTTCTTT
>few|.|TRBJ2-3|TRBV5-1
CASRKELTQYF
TGCGCCAGCCGAAAAGAGCTTACGCAGTATTTT
>few|.|TRBJ2-6|TRBV7-6
CASSSAANVLTF
TGTGCCAGCAGCTCGGCGGCCAACGTCCTGACTTTC
>few|.|TRBJ2-1|TRBV24-1
CATAGDTHEQFF
TGTGCCACAGCCGGGGACACCCATGAGCAGTTCTTC
>few|TRBD1|TRBJ1-1|TRBV7-9
CASSLVGRDRGLNTEAFF
TGTGCCAGCAGCTTAGTGGGCCGGGACAGGGGGCTGAACACTGAAGCTTTCTTT
>few|TRBD1|TRBJ2-5|TRBV9
CASGQGDETQYF
TGTGCCAGTGGACAGGGTGACGAGACCCAGTACTTC
>.|TRBD1|TRBJ2-3|TRBV7-9
CASSANRGGTDTQYF
TGTGCCAGCAGCGCTAACAGGGGCGGCACAGATACGCAGTATTTT
>few|.|TRBJ2-2|TRBV7-4
CASSFPGWLDGELFF
TGTGCCAGCAGCTTCCCAGGGTGGCTTGACGGGGAGCTGTTTTTT
>many|TRBD2|TRBJ2-1|TRBV4-3
CASSQDHAGGSRGNEQFF
TGCGCCAGCAGCCAAGATCATGCGGGAGGTAGTAGGGGCAATGAGCAGTTCTTC
>.|TRBD2|TRBJ2-3|TRBV10-3
CAISEHGRGGLTDTQYF
TGTGCCATCAGTGAGCATGGGCGGGGGGGCCTAACAGATACGCAGTATTTT
>.|.|TRBJ1-6|TRBV5-1
CASSPGWDGNSPLHF
TGCGCCAGCAGCCCCGGCTGGGACGGAAATTCACCCCTCCACTTT